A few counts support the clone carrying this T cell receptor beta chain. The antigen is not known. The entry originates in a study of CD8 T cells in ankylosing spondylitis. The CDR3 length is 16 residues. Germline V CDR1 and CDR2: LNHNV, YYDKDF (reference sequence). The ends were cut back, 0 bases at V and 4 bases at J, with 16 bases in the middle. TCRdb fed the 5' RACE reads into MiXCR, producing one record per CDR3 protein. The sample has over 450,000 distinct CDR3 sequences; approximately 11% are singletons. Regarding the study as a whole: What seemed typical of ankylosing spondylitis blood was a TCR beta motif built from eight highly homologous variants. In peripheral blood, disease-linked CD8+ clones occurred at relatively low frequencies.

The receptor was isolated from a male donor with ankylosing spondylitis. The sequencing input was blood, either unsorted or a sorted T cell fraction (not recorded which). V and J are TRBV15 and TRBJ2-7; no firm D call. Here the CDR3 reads CATSRDSANLRYEQYF. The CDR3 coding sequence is TGTGCCACCAGCAGAGATTCAGCCAACCTAAGGTACGAGCAGTACTTC. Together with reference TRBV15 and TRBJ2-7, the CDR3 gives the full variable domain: DAMVIQNPRYQVTQFGKPVTLSCSQTLNHNVMYWYQQKSSQAPKLLFHYYDKDFNNEADTPDNFQSRRPNTSFCFLDIRSPGLGDTAMYLCATSRDSANLRYEQYFGPGTRLTVT.